This is a list of T cell receptor beta chains from one sample in a study of cytomegalovirus exposure and HLA in healthy donors. Only in-frame clones appear in the TCRdb table, and some are missing; sequencing was by immunoSEQ multiplex PCR. The sample holds more than 95,000 clones, around 84% seen once. Input material: PBMCs. The receptor set was obtained from a woman aged 40 to 50 in good health and CMV-seronegative. CDR3s include the opening cysteine and the closing phenylalanine or tryptophan. The D gene is left open where the match is weak. Size is omitted from some rows. Given values are once, few, many or a class for expanded clones.

>.|TRBV11-2|TRBJ2-3|.
CASSLAPSTDTQYF
TGTGCCAGCAGCTTGGCCCCAAGCACAGATACGCAGTATTTT
>.|TRBV7-9|TRBJ2-7|.
CSSSLSLLTYEQYF
TGTTCCAGCAGCTTAAGTTTACTAACCTACGAGCAGTACTTC
>TRBD2|TRBV2|TRBJ2-4|.
CATSLAGGLNIQYF
TGTGCCACATCCTTAGCGGGAGGCCTTAACATTCAGTACTTC
>.|TRBV4-3|TRBJ1-5|.
CASSQDLSARGQPQHF
TGCGCCAGCAGCCAAGATCTGTCCGCTCGGGGTCAGCCCCAGCATTTT
>TRBD2|TRBV7-9|TRBJ2-1|.
CASGGGGTSYNEQFF
TGTGCCAGCGGGGGGGGAGGGACCTCTTACAATGAGCAGTTCTTC
>.|TRBV5-1|TRBJ2-3|.
CASSLSGSTDTQYF
TGCGCCAGCAGCTTATCGGGGAGCACAGATACGCAGTATTTT
>.|TRBV2|TRBJ1-1|few
CASSEVEPTNTEAFF
TGTGCCAGCAGTGAAGTTGAGCCTACGAACACTGAAGCTTTCTTT
>.|TRBV5-4|TRBJ1-2|.
CASSLAGGHTF
TGTGCCAGCAGCTTGGCGGGGGGCCACACCTTC
>TRBD2|TRBV7-8|TRBJ2-5|once
CASSFTSGFRETQYF
TGTGCCAGCAGTTTCACTAGCGGGTTTAGGGAGACCCAGTACTTC
>TRBD2|TRBV27|TRBJ2-1|once
CASSLGLAGGRSYNEQFF
TGTGCCAGCAGTTTAGGACTAGCGGGAGGTCGATCCTACAATGAGCAGTTCTTC
>TRBD2|TRBV6-4|TRBJ2-1|.
CASSPWGGDYSYNEQFF
TGTGCCAGCTCTCCCTGGGGGGGGGACTATTCCTACAATGAGCAGTTCTTC
>TRBD2|TRBV10-2|TRBJ2-5|.
CASRYGTSGSGEQYF
TGCGCCAGCAGGTACGGGACTAGCGGGAGCGGGGAGCAGTACTTC
>.|TRBV4-2|TRBJ1-2|.
CASSPHGDTSYGYTF
TGTGCCAGCAGCCCGCACGGGGATACCAGCTATGGCTACACCTTC